This T cell receptor beta chain was retrieved from a study of human T cells and chemical hapten exposure. Study-wide results and limits: Expanded TCRs created a significantly greater count of big CDR3 similarity clusters than controls did.

A few counts support this clonotype. The antigen is undetermined. TCRdb called the RACE reads again in MiXCR, with one record for every CDR3 protein. This table holds around 100,000 distinct CDR3 sequences, approximately 11% found once. Unmatched junction bases numbered 7, after V lost 6 bases and J lost 0 bases. Per germline, CDR1 MNHEY and CDR2 SVGEGT. The CDR3 totals 15 residues. Sample time point: patch test 1, 2 weeks after DPC sensitization. Noted treatment: therapeutic diphenylcyclopropenone sensitization with weekly scalp DPC. V usage is TRBV6-2 or TRBV6-3 and J usage is TRBJ1-2; the match to TRBD1 covers 7 bases. This receptor was identified in a woman in her thirties or forties with alopecia areata. Some clones in this sample may be carry-over from other donors' samples. The material sequenced was whole blood, taken in connection with sensitization to the hapten diphenylcyclopropenone (DPC). The DNA of the CDR3 is TGTGCCAGCAGGATCCGGGACAGAGCTAACTATGGCTACACCTTC. Its translation is CASRIRDRANYGYTF.